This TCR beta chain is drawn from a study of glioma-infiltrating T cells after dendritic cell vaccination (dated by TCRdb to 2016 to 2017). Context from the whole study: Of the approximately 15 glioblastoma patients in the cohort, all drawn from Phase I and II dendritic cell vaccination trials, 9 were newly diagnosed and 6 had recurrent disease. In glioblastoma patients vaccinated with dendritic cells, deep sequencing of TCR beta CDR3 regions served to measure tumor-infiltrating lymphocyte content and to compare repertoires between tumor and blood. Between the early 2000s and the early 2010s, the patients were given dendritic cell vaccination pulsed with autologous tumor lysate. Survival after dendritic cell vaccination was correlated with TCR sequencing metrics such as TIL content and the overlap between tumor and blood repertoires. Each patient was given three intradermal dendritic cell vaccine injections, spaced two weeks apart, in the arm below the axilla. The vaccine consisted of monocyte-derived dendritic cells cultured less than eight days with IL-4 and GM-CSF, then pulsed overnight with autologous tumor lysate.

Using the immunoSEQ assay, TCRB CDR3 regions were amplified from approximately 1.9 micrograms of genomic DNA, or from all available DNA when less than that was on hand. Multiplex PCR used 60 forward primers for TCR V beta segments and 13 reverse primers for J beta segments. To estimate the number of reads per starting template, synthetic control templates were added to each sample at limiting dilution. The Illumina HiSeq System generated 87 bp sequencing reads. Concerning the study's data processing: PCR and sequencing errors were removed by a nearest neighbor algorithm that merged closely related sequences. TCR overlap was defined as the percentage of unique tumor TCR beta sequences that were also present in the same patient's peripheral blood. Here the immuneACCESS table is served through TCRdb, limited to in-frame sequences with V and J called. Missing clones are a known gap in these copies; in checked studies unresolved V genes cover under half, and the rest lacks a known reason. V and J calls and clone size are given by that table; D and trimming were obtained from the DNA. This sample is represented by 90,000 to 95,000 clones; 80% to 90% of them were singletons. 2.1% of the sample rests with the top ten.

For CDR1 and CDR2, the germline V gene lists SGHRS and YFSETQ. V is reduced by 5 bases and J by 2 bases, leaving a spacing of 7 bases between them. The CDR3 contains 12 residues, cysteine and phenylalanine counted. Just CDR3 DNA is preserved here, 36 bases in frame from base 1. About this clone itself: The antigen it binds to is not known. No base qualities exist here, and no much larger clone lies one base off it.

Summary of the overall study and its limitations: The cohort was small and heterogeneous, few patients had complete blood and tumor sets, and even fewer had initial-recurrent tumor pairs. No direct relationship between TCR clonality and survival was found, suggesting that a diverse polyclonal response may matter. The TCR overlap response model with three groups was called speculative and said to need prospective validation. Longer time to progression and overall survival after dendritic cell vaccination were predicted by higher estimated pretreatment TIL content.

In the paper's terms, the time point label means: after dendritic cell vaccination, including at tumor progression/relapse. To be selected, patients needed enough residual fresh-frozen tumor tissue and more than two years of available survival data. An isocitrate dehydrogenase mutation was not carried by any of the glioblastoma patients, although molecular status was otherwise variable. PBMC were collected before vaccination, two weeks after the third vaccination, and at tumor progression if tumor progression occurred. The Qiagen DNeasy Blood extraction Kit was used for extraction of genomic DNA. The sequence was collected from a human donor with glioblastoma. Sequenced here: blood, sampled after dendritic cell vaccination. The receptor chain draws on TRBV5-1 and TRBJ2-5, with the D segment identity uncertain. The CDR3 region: CASRLIQETQYF. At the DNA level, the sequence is TGCGCCAGCAGATTGATACAAGAGACCCAGTACTTC.